Presented here are 16 T cell receptor beta chains from one specimen sequenced in a study of OX40 agonist ivuxolimab in advanced cancers. Assay: immunoSEQ multiplex PCR; the TCRdb copy retains only in-frame clones and omits some. The sample includes some 43,000 clones, 88% of them seen just once. Sample: CD4+ or CD8+ T cells sorted from blood, taken in a trial of the OX40 agonist ivuxolimab. Receptors were obtained from an adult with an advanced solid tumor such as melanoma, head and neck, liver or kidney cancer.

This rearrangement joins TRBV28 to TRBJ2-1; TRBD1 agrees at 9 bases. Germline CDR1 reads MDHEN; CDR2 reads SYDVKM. The CDR3 consists of 16 residues. The V and J ends lost 6 bases and 7 bases, in that order; junction bases with no gene match: 13. CDR3 in amino acids: CASRGGLGTGNNEQFF. DNA for the CDR3: TGTGCCAGCAGGGGGGGTTTGGGGACAGGGAATAATGAGCAGTTCTTC.

The chain carries TRBV30 and TRBJ2-1; 7 positions match TRBD2. Trimming cost V 0 bases and J 2 bases; bases outside gene matches: 4. CDR3 length equals 15 residues. The germline V gene has CDR1 GTSNPN and CDR2 SVGIG (reference sequence). CDR3 nucleotides: TGTGCCTGGAGTGTCGGGGGGAGGACCTACAATGAGCAGTTCTTC. Amino acids: CAWSVGGRTYNEQFF.

The chain recombines TRBV7-9 with TRBJ2-5; 7 positions match TRBD1. The J call may not be correct, given that the DNA end is closer to TRBJ2-7. The CDR3 runs to 14 residues. Germline V lookup: CDR1 SEHNR, CDR2 FQNEAQ (reference sequence). The CDR3 spells CASSSPGQSYEQYF. The CDR3 DNA reads TGTGCCAGCAGCTCCCCGGGACAGTCCTACGAGCAGTACTTC.

The CDR3 nucleotides are TGTGCCAGCAAAGGGGCAGGGTGGTACGAGCAGTACTTC. As protein: CASKGAGWYEQYF. This chain connects TRBV21-1 to TRBJ2-7; the D call in the table, TRBD1, was not verified against the DNA. TRBV21-1 is flagged as a pseudogene. The CDR3 sequence is 13 residues long.

The rearrangement uses TRBV7-8 and TRBJ1-4, with TRBD1 identical over 9 bases. The V gene end was trimmed by 4 bases and the J gene end by 7 bases; junction bases not matched to a gene: 7. The CDR3 consists of 15 residues. CDR1 is SGHVS and CDR2 is FQNEAQ in the germline V gene. CDR3 amino acids: CASSSQGAVSEKLFF. In DNA, the CDR3 is TGTGCCAGCAGCTCACAGGGGGCAGTCAGTGAAAAACTGTTTTTT.

This rearrangement joins TRBV27 to TRBJ1-5; D gene unclear. Germline V gives CDR1 MNHEY, CDR2 SMNVEV (reference sequence). This CDR3 has 14 amino acids. Trimming stripped 3 bases from V and 0 bases from J, with 6 bases between. DNA for the CDR3: TGTGCCAGCAGTTTGAGAGATAGCAATCAGCCCCAGCATTTT. The encoded protein is CASSLRDSNQPQHF.

This rearrangement joins TRBV11-2 to TRBJ2-3, with 7 positions matching TRBD2. V trimming: 6 bases; J trimming: 2 bases; junction bases outside the gene matches: 5. Per the germline V gene, CDR1 is SGHAT and CDR2 is FQNNGV. The CDR3 loop spans 14 amino acids. DNA for the CDR3: TGTGCCAGCAGTGTACTAGCGTTCACAGATACGCAGTATTTT. It codes for CASSVLAFTDTQYF.

J is TRBJ2-1 and V is TRBV14; 10 bases match TRBD2. Germline V lookup: CDR1 SGHDN, CDR2 FVKESK. The length of the CDR3 is 16 residues. V gave up 3 bases and J gave up 7 bases; unmatched junction bases: 9. The CDR3 region has the DNA TGTGCCAGCAGCCAGCTTACTAGCGGGATTAAAAATGAGCAGTTCTTC. This translates into CASSQLTSGIKNEQFF.

This clone is labeled medium-sized (0.01 to 0.1%). The J gene is TRBJ1-5, the V gene TRBV2; D is perhaps TRBD1 (5 bases). The germline gives CDR1 SNHLY, CDR2 FYNNEI. V lost 1 base to trimming and J lost 9 bases, with 7 bases between them. The CDR3 is 12 residues long. The CDR3 spells CASSEEGLPQHF. The CDR3 DNA follows: TGTGCCAGCAGTGAAGAGGGGTTGCCCCAGCATTTT.

This clone was detected only a few times. Other DNA sequences in the same sample also yield this CDR3. The gene calls are TRBV6-5 and TRBJ1-6; weak D call: TRBD1 (6 bases). The CDR3 is 14 amino acids. The germline gives CDR1 MNHEY, CDR2 SVGAGI. Trimming took off 7 bases at V and 4 bases at J, with 11 bases between the two ends. DNA for the CDR3: TGTGCCAGCACTGCCGGACAGTATAATTCACCCCTCCACTTT. It translates to CASTAGQYNSPLHF.

The chain is built from TRBV12-5 and TRBJ2-7, with D tentatively TRBD2 (5 bases). The germline V and J ends were trimmed by 2 bases and 6 bases, with 11 bases remaining between them. Germline CDR1 and CDR2: LGHNT and FRNRAP. The CDR3 spans 13 residues. The CDR3 region has the DNA TGTGCTAGTGGTTTGTGGGCTGGAGGCGAGCAGTACTTC. It specifies CASGLWAGGEQYF.

There are a few counts of this clone. Here the CDR3 reads CASSSARGGNEQFF. The CDR3, as DNA: TGTGCCAGCTCAAGTGCCCGGGGAGGCAATGAGCAGTTCTTC. The chain couples TRBV11-1 to TRBJ2-1; the D gene is possibly TRBD2 (6 bases). Germline lookup yields CDR1 SGHAT and CDR2 FQDESV (reference sequence). With 8 bases removed from V and 6 bases from J, the gap between germline ends came to 17 bases. This CDR3 region has 14 residues. Drawing the rest from reference TRBV11-1 and TRBJ2-1, the complete variable domain is EAEVAQSPRYKITEKSQAVAFWCDPISGHATLYWYRQILGQGPELLVQFQDESVVDDSQLPKDRFSAERLKGVDSTLKIQPAELGDSAMYLCASSSARGGNEQFFGPGTRLTVL.

The J gene is TRBJ1-1, the V gene TRBV6-1; D is undetermined. Germline assignment: CDR1 MNHNS and CDR2 SASEGT. CDR3 size: 14 residues. Trimming shortened V by 7 bases and J by 3 bases, and 15 bases separated the two germline ends. This chain's CDR3 is CASTRTPADTEAFF. In DNA, the CDR3 is TGTGCCAGCACTCGGACGCCAGCGGACACTGAAGCTTTCTTT.

The V and J genes are TRBV7-2 and TRBJ1-3; D is uncertain. Germline V gives CDR1 SGHTA, CDR2 FQGNSA. The germline V and J ends were trimmed by 1 base and 6 bases, with 10 bases remaining between them. The CDR3 runs to 14 residues. The CDR3 sequence: CASSLVLQANTIYF. For the CDR3, the DNA is TGTGCCAGCAGCTTAGTATTGCAGGCAAACACCATATATTTT.

The V call is TRBV6-6, the J call TRBJ1-1; a weak D match, TRBD1 (6 bases). The CDR3 loop spans 14 amino acids. Germline CDR1 MNHNY, CDR2 SVGAGI (reference sequence). V lost 5 bases and J 0 bases, leaving 10 bases between the germline ends. CDR3 nucleotides: TGTGCCAGCAGTAAGGGACACATGAACACTGAAGCTTTCTTT. Protein sequence: CASSKGHMNTEAFF.

This chain links TRBV18 with TRBJ2-5, with D unclear. Germline V CDR1 and CDR2: KGHSH, LQKENI. The CDR3 extends over 12 amino acids. V shed 3 bases and J shed 2 bases, with 4 bases lying between them. CDR3 loop: CASSPTQETQYF. The DNA of the CDR3 is TGTGCCAGCTCACCCACTCAAGAGACCCAGTACTTC.